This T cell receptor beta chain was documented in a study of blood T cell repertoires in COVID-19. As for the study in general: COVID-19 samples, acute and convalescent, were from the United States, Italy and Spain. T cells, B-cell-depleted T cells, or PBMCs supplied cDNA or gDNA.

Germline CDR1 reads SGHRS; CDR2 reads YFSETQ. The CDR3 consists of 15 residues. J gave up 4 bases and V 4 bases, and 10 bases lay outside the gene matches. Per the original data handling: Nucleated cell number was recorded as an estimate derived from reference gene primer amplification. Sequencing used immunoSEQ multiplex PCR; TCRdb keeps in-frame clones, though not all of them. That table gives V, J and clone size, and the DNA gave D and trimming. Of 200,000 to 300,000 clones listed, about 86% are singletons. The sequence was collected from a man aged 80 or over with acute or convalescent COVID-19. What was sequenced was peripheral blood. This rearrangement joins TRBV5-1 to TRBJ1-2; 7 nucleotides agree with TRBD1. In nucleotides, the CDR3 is TGCGCCAGCAGCGCCGTAGACAGGGCATCCTATGGCTACACCTTC. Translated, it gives CASSAVDRASYGYTF. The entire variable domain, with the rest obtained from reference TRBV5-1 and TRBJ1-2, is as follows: KAGVTQTPRYLIKTRGQQVTLSCSPISGHRSVSWYQQTPGQGLQFLFEYFSETQRNKGNFPGRFSGRQFSNSRSEMNVSTLELGDSALYLCASSAVDRASYGYTFGSGTRLTVV.